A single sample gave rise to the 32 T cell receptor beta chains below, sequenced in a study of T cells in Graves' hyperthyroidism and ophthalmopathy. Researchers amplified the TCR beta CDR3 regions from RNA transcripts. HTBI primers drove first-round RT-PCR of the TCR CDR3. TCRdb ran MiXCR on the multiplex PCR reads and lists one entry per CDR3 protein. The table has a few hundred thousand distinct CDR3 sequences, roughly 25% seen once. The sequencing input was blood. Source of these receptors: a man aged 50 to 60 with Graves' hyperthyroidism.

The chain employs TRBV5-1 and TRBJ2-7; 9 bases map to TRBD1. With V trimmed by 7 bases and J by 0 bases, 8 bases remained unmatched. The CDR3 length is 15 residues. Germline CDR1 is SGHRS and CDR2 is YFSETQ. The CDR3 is CASGTMTGGSYEQYF. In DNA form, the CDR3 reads TGCGCCAGCGGCACCATGACAGGGGGCTCCTACGAGCAGTACTTC.

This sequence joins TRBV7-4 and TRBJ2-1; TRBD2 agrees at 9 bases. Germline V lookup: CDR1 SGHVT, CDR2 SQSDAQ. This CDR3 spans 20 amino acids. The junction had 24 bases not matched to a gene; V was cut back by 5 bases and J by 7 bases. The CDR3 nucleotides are TGTGCCAGCAGCGTAGATCCAGGGATTGGGGCTAGCGGGACGGGGAATGAGCAGTTCTTC. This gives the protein CASSVDPGIGASGTGNEQFF. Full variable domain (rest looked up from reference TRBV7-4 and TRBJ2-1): GAGVSQSPRYKVAKRGRDVALRCDSISGHVTLYWYRQTLGQGSEVLTYSQSDAQRDKSGRPSGRFSAERPERSVSTLKIQRTEQGDSAVYLCASSVDPGIGASGTGNEQFFGPGTRLTVL.

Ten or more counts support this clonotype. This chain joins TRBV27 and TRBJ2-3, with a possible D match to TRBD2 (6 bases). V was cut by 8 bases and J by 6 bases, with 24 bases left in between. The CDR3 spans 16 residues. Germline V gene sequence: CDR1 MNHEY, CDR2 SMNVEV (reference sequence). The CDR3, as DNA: TGTGCCAGCTCAGACCGGGGACTCGTCCGGTTGGATACGCAGTATTTT. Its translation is CASSDRGLVRLDTQYF.

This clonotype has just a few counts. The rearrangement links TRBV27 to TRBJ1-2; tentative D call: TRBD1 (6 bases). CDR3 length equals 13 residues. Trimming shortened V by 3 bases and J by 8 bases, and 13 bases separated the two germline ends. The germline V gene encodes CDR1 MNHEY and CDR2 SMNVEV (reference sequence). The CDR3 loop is CASSFYGGGGYTF. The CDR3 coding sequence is TGTGCCAGCAGTTTCTATGGGGGGGGCGGCTACACCTTC.

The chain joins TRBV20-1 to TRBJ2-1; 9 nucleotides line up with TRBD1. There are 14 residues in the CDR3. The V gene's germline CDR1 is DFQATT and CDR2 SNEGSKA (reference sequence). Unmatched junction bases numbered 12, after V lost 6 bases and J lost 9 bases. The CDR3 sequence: CSALLRTGAGEQFF. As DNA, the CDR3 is TGCAGTGCCCTTTTACGGACAGGGGCGGGTGAGCAGTTCTTC.

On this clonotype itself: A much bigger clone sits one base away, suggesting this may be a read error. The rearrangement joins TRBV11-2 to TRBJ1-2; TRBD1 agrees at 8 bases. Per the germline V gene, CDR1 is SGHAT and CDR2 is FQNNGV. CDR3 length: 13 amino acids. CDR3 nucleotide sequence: TGTGCCAGCAGCCGGGACAGGAGCTATGGCTGCACCTTC. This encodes CASSRDRSYGCTF.

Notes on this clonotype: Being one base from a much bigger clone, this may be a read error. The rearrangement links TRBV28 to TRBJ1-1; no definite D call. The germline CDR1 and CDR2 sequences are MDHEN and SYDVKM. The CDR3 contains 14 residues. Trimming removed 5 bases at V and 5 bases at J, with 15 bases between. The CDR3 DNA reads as TGTGCCAGCAGTCCGAGGGTGGCGGGAACTGAAGCTTTCTTT. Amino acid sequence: CASSPRVAGTEAFF.

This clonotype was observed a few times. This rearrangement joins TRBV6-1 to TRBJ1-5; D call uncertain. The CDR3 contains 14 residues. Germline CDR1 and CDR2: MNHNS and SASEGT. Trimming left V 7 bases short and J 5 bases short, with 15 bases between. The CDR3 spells CASTPARSDQPQHF. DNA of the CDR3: TGTGCCAGCACCCCGGCCCGTAGTGATCAGCCCCAGCATTTT.

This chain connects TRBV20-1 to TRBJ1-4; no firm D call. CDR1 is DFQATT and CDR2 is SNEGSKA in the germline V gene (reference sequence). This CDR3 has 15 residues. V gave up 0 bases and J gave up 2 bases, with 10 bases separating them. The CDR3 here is CSARDFTGTNEKLFF. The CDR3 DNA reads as TGCAGTGCTAGAGATTTCACGGGGACTAATGAAAAACTGTTTTTT.

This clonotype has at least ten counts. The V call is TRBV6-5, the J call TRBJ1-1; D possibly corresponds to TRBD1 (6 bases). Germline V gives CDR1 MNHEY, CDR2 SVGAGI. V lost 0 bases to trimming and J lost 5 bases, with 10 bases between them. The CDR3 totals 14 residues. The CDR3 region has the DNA TGTGCCAGCAGTTACTCGATGGGGACAACTGAAGCTTTCTTT. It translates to CASSYSMGTTEAFF.

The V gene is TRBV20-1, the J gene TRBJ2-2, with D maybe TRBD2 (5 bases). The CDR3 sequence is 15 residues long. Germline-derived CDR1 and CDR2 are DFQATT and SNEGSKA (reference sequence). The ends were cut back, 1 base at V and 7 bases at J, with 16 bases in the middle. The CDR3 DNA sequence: TGCAGTGCTAGAGTTTTGTCGGCCGGGGTCGGGGAGCTGTTTTTT. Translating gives CSARVLSAGVGELFF.

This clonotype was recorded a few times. Here the CDR3 reads CASGTGTGGSTDTQYF. CDR3 sequence (DNA): TGTGCTAGTGGTACGGGGACTGGGGGAAGCACAGATACGCAGTATTTT. The V call is TRBV12-5, the J call TRBJ2-3; D possibly corresponds to TRBD2 (6 bases). There are 16 residues in the CDR3. The germline CDR1 and CDR2 sequences are LGHNT and FRNRAP. Trimming took 5 bases from V and 0 from J, leaving 15 bases between them.

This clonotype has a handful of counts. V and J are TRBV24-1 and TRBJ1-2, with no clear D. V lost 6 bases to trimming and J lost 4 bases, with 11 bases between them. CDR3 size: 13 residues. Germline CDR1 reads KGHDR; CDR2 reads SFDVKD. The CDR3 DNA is TGTGCCACCAGTTTCGGCCGATTCTATGGCTACACCTTC. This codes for CATSFGRFYGYTF.

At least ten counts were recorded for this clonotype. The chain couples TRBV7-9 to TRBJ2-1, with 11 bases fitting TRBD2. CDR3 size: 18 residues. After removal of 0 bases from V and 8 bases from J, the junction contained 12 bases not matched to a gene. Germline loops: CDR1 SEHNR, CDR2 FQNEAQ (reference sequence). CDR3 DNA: TGTGCCAGCAGCTTAGCGGGGGGCACTAGCGGGAGTACCCATGAGCAGTTCTTC. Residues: CASSLAGGTSGSTHEQFF.

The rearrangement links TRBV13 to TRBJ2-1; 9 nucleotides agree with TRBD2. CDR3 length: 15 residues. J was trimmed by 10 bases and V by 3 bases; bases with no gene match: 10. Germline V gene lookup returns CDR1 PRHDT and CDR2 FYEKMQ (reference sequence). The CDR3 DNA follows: TGTGCCAGCAGCTTTAGCGGGAGTGGGGGGGGAGAGCAGTTCTTC. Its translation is CASSFSGSGGGEQFF.

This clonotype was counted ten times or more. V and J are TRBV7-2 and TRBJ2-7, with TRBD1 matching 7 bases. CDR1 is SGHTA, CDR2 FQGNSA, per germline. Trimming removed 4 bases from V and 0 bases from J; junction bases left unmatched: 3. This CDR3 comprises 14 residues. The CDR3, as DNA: TGTGCCAGCAGCTCGGGACAGCTCTCCTACGAGCAGTACTTC. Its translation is CASSSGQLSYEQYF.

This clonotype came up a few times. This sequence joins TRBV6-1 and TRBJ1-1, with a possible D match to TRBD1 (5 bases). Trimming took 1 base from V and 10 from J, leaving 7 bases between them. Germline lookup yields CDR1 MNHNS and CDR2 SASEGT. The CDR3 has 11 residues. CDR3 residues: CASSEGGAAFF. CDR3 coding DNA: TGTGCCAGCAGTGAAGGGGGCGCAGCTTTCTTT.

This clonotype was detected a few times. CDR3 nucleotide sequence: TGTGCCAGCAGTGACAGGGGTTGGATGGGCGAAAAACTGTTTTTT. It translates to CASSDRGWMGEKLFF. V is TRBV6-1 and J is TRBJ1-4; D is perhaps TRBD1 (6 bases). Germline V gene data show CDR1 as MNHNS and CDR2 as SASEGT. Between the trimmed V and J ends, which lost 3 bases and 8 bases, there was a span of 16 bases. The CDR3 has 15 residues.

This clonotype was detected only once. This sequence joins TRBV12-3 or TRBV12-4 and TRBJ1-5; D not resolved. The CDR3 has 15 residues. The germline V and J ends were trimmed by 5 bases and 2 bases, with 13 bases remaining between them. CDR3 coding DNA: TGTGCCAGCAGTCCCGGTTTCCAAGGCAATCAGCCCCAGCATTTT. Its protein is CASSPGFQGNQPQHF.

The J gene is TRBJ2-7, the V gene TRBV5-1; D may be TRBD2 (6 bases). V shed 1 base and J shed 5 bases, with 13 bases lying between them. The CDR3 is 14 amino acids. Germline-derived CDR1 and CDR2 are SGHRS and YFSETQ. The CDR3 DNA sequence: TGCGCCAGCAGCTTGTGGGCGGGAAAGGACGAGCAGTACTTC. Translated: CASSLWAGKDEQYF.

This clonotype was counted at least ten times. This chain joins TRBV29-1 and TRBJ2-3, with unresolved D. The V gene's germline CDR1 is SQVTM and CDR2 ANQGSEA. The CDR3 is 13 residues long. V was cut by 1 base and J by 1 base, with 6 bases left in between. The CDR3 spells CSVEGGGTDTQYF. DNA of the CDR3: TGCAGCGTTGAAGGTGGCGGCACAGATACGCAGTATTTT.

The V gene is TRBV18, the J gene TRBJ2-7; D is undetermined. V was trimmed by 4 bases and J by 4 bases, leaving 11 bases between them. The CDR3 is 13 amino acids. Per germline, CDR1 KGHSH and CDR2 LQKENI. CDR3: CASSRPPGYEQYF. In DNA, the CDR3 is TGTGCCAGCTCACGACCTCCAGGTTACGAGCAGTACTTC.

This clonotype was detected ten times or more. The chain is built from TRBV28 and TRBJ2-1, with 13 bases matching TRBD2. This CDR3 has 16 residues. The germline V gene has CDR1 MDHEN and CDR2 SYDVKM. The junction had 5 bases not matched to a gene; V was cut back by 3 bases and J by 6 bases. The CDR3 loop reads CASSLAGLAGSNEQFF. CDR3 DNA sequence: TGTGCCAGCAGTTTGGCGGGACTAGCGGGATCCAATGAGCAGTTCTTC. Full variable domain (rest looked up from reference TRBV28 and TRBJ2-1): DVKVTQSSRYLVKRTGEKVFLECVQDMDHENMFWYRQDPGLGLRLIYFSYDVKMKEKGDIPEGYSVSREKKERFSLILESASTNQTSMYLCASSLAGLAGSNEQFFGPGTRLTVL.

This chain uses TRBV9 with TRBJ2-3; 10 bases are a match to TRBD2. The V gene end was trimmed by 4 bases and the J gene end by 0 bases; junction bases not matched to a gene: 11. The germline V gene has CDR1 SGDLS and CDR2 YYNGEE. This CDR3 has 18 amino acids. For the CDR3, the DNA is TGTGCCAGCAGCCCCCGAGCGGGAGGGATATCTAGCACAGATACGCAGTATTTT. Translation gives CASSPRAGGISSTDTQYF.

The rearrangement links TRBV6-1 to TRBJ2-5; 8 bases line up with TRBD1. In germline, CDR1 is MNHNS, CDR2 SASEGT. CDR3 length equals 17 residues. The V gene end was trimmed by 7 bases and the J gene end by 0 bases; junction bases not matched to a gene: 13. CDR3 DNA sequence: TGTGCCAGCACCACCGACAGGGGACGAACGTACCAAGAGACCCAGTACTTC. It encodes CASTTDRGRTYQETQYF.

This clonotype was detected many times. CDR3: CASSPRGRDGYEQYF. The CDR3 nucleotides read TGTGCCAGCAGCCCCAGAGGTCGGGACGGCTACGAGCAGTACTTC. The V gene is TRBV3-1, the J gene TRBJ2-7, with D perhaps matching TRBD1 or TRBD2 (5 bases each). The V end was cut by 4 bases, the J end by 3 bases, with 16 bases between. The CDR3 is made up of 15 amino acids. Germline lookup yields CDR1 LGHDT and CDR2 YNNKEL (reference sequence).

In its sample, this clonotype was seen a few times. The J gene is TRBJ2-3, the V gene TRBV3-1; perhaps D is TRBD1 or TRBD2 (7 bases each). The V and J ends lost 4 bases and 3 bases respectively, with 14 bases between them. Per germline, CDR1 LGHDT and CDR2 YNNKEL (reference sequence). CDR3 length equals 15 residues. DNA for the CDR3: TGTGCCAGCAGCCCCCAGGGGGGGGAAACAGATACGCAGTATTTT. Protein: CASSPQGGETDTQYF.

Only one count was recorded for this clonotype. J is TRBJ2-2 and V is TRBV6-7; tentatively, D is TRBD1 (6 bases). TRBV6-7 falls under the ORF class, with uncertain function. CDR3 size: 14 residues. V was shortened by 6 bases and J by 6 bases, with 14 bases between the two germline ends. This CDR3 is CASRAVRGSGELFF. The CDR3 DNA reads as TGTGCCAGCAGAGCCGTCAGGGGTTCCGGGGAGCTGTTTTTT.

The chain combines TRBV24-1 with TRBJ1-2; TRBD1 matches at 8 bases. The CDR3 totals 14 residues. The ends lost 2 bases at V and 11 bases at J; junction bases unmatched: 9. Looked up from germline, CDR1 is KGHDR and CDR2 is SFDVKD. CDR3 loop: CATSDSAGGLGYTF. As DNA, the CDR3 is TGTGCCACCAGTGATTCCGCAGGGGGCCTTGGTTACACCTTC.

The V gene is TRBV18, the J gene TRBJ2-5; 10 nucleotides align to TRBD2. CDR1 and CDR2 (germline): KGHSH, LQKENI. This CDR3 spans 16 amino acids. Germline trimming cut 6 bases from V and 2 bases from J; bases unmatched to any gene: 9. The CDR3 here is CASSLASGRGQETQYF. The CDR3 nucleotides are TGTGCCAGCTCTCTAGCTAGCGGGAGAGGGCAAGAGACCCAGTACTTC.

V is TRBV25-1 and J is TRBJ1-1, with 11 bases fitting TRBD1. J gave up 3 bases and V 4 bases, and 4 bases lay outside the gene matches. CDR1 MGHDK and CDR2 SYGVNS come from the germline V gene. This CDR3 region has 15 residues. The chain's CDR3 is CASSAGTGGHTEAFF. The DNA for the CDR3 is TGTGCCAGCAGTGCCGGGACAGGGGGTCACACTGAAGCTTTCTTT.

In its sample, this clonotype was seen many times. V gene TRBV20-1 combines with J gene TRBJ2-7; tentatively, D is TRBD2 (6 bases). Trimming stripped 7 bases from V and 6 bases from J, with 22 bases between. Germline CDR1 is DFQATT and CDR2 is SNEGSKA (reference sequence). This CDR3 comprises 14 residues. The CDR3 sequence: CSGTGTLLGGEQYF. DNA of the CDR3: TGCAGTGGGACCGGGACTCTCCTCGGGGGCGAGCAGTACTTC.